What follows are 16 T cell receptor beta chains derived from one specimen sequenced in a study of blood T cells in healthy people across ages. Next came a second PCR, run for about 7 to 12 cycles, which used a sample-barcoded 5' primer along with a J-beta primer mix. TCRdb redid the calling of the 5' RACE reads with MiXCR, one entry per CDR3 protein. The sample carries roughly 790,000 distinct CDR3 sequences, roughly 41% recorded once. The specimen was blood. The receptors derive from a woman aged 55 to 70 in good health.

This chain links TRBV3-1 with TRBJ1-4; D is undetermined. Trimming left V 4 bases short and J 4 bases short, with 10 bases between. This CDR3 has 14 residues. The germline gives CDR1 LGHDT, CDR2 YNNKEL (reference sequence). The CDR3 here is CASSRDAINEKLFF. The CDR3 coding sequence is TGTGCCAGCAGCCGCGACGCAATTAATGAAAAACTGTTTTTT.

This clonotype was counted ten times or more. The chain links TRBV3-1 to TRBJ1-1; D uncertain. V lost 0 bases to trimming and J lost 6 bases, with 8 bases between them. In germline, CDR1 is LGHDT, CDR2 YNNKEL (reference sequence). The CDR3 contains 13 residues. CDR3 nucleotides: TGTGCCAGCAGCCAAGATTCGCCGGCTGAAGCTTTCTTT. It is translated as CASSQDSPAEAFF.

The V call is TRBV5-1, the J call TRBJ1-6; 7 bases line up with TRBD1. Losses at the gene ends were 0 bases for V and 8 bases for J; bases not matched to a gene: 5. The germline CDR1 and CDR2 sequences are SGHRS and YFSETQ. The CDR3 has 15 residues. The CDR3 protein is CASSLGQGTDSPLHF. For the CDR3, the DNA is TGCGCCAGCAGCTTGGGACAGGGTACGGATTCACCCCTCCACTTT.

This clonotype has just one count. The chain uses TRBV20-1 and TRBJ2-5, with D unresolved. The CDR3 is made up of 14 amino acids. CDR1 and CDR2 (germline): DFQATT, SNEGSKA (reference sequence). V lost 0 bases and J lost 0, with 8 bases in between. In DNA, the CDR3 is TGCAGTGCTAGAGAGCCCAGATACCAAGAGACCCAGTACTTC. Translating it yields CSAREPRYQETQYF.

This clonotype was found once. The chain combines TRBV20-1 with TRBJ2-1, with 14 bases matching TRBD2. Per the germline V gene, CDR1 is DFQATT and CDR2 is SNEGSKA (reference sequence). The CDR3 is 20 residues long. Trimming took 5 bases from V and 5 from J; bases not matched to a gene: 20. The CDR3: CSAGSGTSGRIPLIHNEQFF. CDR3 sequence (DNA): TGCAGTGCTGGATCCGGGACTAGCGGGAGAATTCCCTTAATTCACAATGAGCAGTTCTTC.

This sequence joins TRBV20-1 and TRBJ1-2; 7 nucleotides agree with TRBD1. There are 14 residues in the CDR3. Per germline, CDR1 DFQATT and CDR2 SNEGSKA (reference sequence). J lost 4 bases, V lost 5 bases, and 10 bases had no gene match. Here the CDR3 reads CSAGRTGEPYGYTF. DNA for the CDR3: TGCAGTGCTGGAAGGACAGGTGAACCCTATGGCTACACCTTC.

The J gene is TRBJ1-1, the V gene TRBV7-8; TRBD1 might be the D (6 bases). Per germline, CDR1 SGHVS and CDR2 FQNEAQ. V gave up 0 bases and J gave up 0 bases, with 20 bases separating them. The CDR3 has 19 amino acids. CDR3 sequence reads: CASSLALQGMYGLNTEAFF. CDR3 DNA sequence: TGTGCCAGCAGCTTAGCGCTACAGGGTATGTATGGTCTGAACACTGAAGCTTTCTTT.

V and J are TRBV5-1 and TRBJ1-5; the D gene is possibly TRBD1 (5 bases). The CDR3 runs to 15 residues. CDR1 is SGHRS and CDR2 is YFSETQ in the germline V gene. Trimming shortened V by 0 bases and J by 8 bases, and 15 bases separated the two germline ends. The DNA of the CDR3 is TGCGCCAGCAGCTTGGGCCGGGGGTCTACTGAGCCCCAGCATTTT. Translated, it gives CASSLGRGSTEPQHF.

This clonotype has more than one count but fewer than ten. The V call is TRBV25-1, the J call TRBJ2-5; no clear D gene. The CDR3 extends over 13 amino acids. Germline V gene data show CDR1 as MGHDK and CDR2 as SYGVNS. V lost 5 bases and J 5 bases, leaving 12 bases between the germline ends. This CDR3 reads CASSLSDWETQYF. Written as DNA, the CDR3 is TGTGCCAGCAGTTTGTCAGATTGGGAGACCCAGTACTTC. The full variable domain, with the rest looked up from reference TRBV25-1 and TRBJ2-5, is EADIYQTPRYLVIGTGKKITLECSQTMGHDKMYWYQQDPGMELHLIHYSYGVNSTEKGDLSSESTVSRIRTEHFPLTLESARPSHTSQYLCASSLSDWETQYFGPGTRLLVL.

This chain links TRBV27 with TRBJ2-1, with 11 bases aligning to TRBD2. The germline gives CDR1 MNHEY, CDR2 SMNVEV (reference sequence). J gave up 12 bases and V 5 bases, and 15 bases lay outside the gene matches. This CDR3 has 16 amino acids. CDR3 in DNA: TGTGCCAGCAGTCCGGCCCTGGCGGGACTAGCGGCTGTGCAGTTCTTC. Protein product: CASSPALAGLAAVQFF.

This clonotype occurred a few times. This sequence joins TRBV5-1 and TRBJ2-3, with D possibly being TRBD1 (7 bases). Trimming cost V 4 bases and J 1 base, with 25 bases left between them. Germline assignment: CDR1 SGHRS and CDR2 YFSETQ. The CDR3 covers 19 residues. The CDR3: CASSGGTQGSRGGTDTQYF. The CDR3 DNA follows: TGCGCCAGCAGCGGCGGGACTCAAGGTTCCAGGGGGGGCACAGATACGCAGTATTTT. Looking up the rest from reference TRBV5-1 and TRBJ2-3 gives the full variable domain: KAGVTQTPRYLIKTRGQQVTLSCSPISGHRSVSWYQQTPGQGLQFLFEYFSETQRNKGNFPGRFSGRQFSNSRSEMNVSTLELGDSALYLCASSGGTQGSRGGTDTQYFGPGTRLTVL.

The chain carries TRBV6-1 and TRBJ2-1; TRBD2 matches at 11 bases. Germline V gene lookup returns CDR1 MNHNS and CDR2 SASEGT. This CDR3 is built from 15 residues. The ends lost 3 bases at V and 7 bases at J; junction bases unmatched: 5. In DNA, the CDR3 is TGTGCCAGCAGTGATGTGTCTAGCGGGAGGAATGAGCAGTTCTTC. Translation gives CASSDVSSGRNEQFF.

The chain couples TRBV3-1 to TRBJ2-1; a possible D gene is TRBD1 (6 bases). CDR1 and CDR2 (germline): LGHDT, YNNKEL (reference sequence). This CDR3 contains 13 residues. Trimming took off 1 base at V and 15 bases at J, with 16 bases between the two ends. CDR3 DNA sequence: TGTGCCAGCAGCCAAGGGACAGCCCAAGGGCTGTTCTTC. Protein: CASSQGTAQGLFF.

There are a few counts of this clonotype. V is TRBV24-1 and J is TRBJ2-5, with TRBD1 identical over 7 bases. The DNA matches TRBJ2-7 better at its end, which makes the J call doubtful. The CDR3 covers 14 residues. CDR1 is KGHDR and CDR2 is SFDVKD in the germline V gene. The CDR3 nucleotides are TGTGCCACCAGTGAGTCGCGACAGGGTTACGAGCAGTACTTC. Encoded protein: CATSESRQGYEQYF.

In its sample, this clonotype was seen many times. A much larger clone sits a single nucleotide away, making a read error possible. The V call is TRBV7-9, the J call TRBJ2-1; perhaps TRBD2 as D (5 bases). The V gene lost 2 bases and the J gene lost 7 bases, with 15 bases spanning the gap. CDR1 SEHNR and CDR2 FQNEAQ come from the germline V gene (reference sequence). There are 15 residues in the CDR3. CDR3 bases: TGTGCCAGCAGCTTAAGACGAGCGGAAATAAATGAGCAGTTCTTC. Its protein is CASSLRRAEINEQFF.

The chain carries TRBV5-1 and TRBJ1-2, with 7 nucleotides matching TRBD1. Trimming took 5 bases from V and 4 from J; bases not matched to a gene: 5. Per germline, CDR1 SGHRS and CDR2 YFSETQ. The CDR3 is 13 amino acids. The CDR3 spells CASSNRDSYGYTF. CDR3 nucleotides: TGCGCCAGCAGTAACCGGGACAGCTATGGCTACACCTTC. Combining the CDR3 with reference TRBV5-1 and TRBJ1-2 gives the whole variable domain KAGVTQTPRYLIKTRGQQVTLSCSPISGHRSVSWYQQTPGQGLQFLFEYFSETQRNKGNFPGRFSGRQFSNSRSEMNVSTLELGDSALYLCASSNRDSYGYTFGSGTRLTVV.